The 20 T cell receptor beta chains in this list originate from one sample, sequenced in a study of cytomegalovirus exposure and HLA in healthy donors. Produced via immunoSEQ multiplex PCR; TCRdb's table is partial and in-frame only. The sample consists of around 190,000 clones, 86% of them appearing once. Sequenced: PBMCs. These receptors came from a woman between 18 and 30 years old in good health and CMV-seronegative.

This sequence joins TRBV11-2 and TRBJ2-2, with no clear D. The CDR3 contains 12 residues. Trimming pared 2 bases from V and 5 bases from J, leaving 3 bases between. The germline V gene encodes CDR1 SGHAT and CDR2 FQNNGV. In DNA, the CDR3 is TGTGCCAGCAGCTTAACAACCGGGGAGCTGTTTTTT. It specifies CASSLTTGELFF.

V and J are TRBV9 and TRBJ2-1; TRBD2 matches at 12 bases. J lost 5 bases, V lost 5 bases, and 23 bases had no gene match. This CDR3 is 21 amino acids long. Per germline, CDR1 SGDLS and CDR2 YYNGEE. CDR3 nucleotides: TGTGCCAGCAGTCTCGGACTAGCGGGATACAAAACGGCCCCAGCGAACAATGAGCAGTTCTTC. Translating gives CASSLGLAGYKTAPANNEQFF.

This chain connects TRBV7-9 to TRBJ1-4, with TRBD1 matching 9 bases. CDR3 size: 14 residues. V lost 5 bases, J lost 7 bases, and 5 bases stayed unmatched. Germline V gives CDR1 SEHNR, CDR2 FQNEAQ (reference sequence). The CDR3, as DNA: TGTGCCAGCAGCCCCGGACAGGGGAGTGAAAAACTGTTTTTT. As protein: CASSPGQGSEKLFF.

The CDR3 sequence: CASSLSEGARNTIYF. The DNA for the CDR3 is TGTGCCAGCAGTTTATCCGAGGGGGCAAGAAACACCATATATTTT. V usage is TRBV28 and J usage is TRBJ1-3, with 7 bases aligning to TRBD1. The CDR3 is 15 residues long. Germline V gene data show CDR1 as MDHEN and CDR2 as SYDVKM. With V trimmed by 1 base and J by 5 bases, 5 bases remained unmatched.

CDR3 amino acids: CASSQLTGNGNTIYF. In nucleotides, the CDR3 is TGCGCCAGCAGCCAACTGACAGGGAATGGAAACACCATATATTTT. The chain recombines TRBV4-1 with TRBJ1-3, with 7 bases fitting TRBD1. This CDR3 is built from 15 residues. The trim removed 2 bases at V and 3 bases at J, leaving 4 bases unmatched. Germline-derived CDR1 and CDR2 are MGHRA and YSYEKL.

The CDR3, as DNA: TGCAGTGCTAGATGGGCTTACGAGCAGTACTTC. Residues: CSARWAYEQYF. The V and J genes are TRBV20-1 and TRBJ2-7; no definite D call. The CDR3 sequence is 11 residues long. CDR1 DFQATT and CDR2 SNEGSKA come from the germline V gene (reference sequence). V was shortened by 2 bases and J by 4 bases, with 6 bases between the two germline ends.

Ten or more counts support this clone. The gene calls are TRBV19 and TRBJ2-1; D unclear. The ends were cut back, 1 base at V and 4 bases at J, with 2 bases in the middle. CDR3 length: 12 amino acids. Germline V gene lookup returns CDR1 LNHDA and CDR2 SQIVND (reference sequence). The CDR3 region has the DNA TGTGCCAGTAGTATAGCGTACAATGAGCAGTTCTTC. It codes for CASSIAYNEQFF. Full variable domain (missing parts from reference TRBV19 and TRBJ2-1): DGGITQSPKYLFRKEGQNVTLSCEQNLNHDAMYWYRQDPGQGLRLIYYSQIVNDFQKGDIAEGYSVSREKKESFPLTVTSAQKNPTAFYLCASSIAYNEQFFGPGTRLTVL.

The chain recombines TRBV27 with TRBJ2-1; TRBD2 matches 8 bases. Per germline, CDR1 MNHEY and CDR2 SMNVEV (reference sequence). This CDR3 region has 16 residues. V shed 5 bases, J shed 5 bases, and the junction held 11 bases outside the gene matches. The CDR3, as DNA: TGTGCCAGCAGTCCAATAGCGGGGAAAAGCAACAATGAGCAGTTCTTC. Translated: CASSPIAGKSNNEQFF.

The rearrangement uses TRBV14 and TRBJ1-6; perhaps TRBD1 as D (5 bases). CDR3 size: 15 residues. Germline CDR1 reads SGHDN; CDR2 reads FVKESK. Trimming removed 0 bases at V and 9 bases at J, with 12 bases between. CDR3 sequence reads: CASSQDTGMGSPLHF. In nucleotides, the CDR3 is TGTGCCAGCAGCCAAGACACAGGAATGGGTTCACCCCTCCACTTT.

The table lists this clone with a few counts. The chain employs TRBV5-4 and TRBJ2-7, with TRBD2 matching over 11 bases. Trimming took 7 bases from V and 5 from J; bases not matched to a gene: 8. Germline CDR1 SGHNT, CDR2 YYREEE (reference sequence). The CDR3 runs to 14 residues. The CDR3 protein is CASSDSGRANEQYF. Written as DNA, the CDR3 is TGTGCCAGCTCCGATAGCGGGAGGGCCAACGAGCAGTACTTC.

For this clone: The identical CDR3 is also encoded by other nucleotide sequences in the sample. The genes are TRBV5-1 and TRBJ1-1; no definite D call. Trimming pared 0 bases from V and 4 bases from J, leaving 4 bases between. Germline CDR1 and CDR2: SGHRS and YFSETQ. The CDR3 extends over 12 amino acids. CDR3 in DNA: TGCGCCAGCAGCTTGGGGGCCACTGAAGCTTTCTTT. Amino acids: CASSLGATEAFF. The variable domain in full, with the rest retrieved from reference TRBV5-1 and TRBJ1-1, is KAGVTQTPRYLIKTRGQQVTLSCSPISGHRSVSWYQQTPGQGLQFLFEYFSETQRNKGNFPGRFSGRQFSNSRSEMNVSTLELGDSALYLCASSLGATEAFFGQGTRLTVV.

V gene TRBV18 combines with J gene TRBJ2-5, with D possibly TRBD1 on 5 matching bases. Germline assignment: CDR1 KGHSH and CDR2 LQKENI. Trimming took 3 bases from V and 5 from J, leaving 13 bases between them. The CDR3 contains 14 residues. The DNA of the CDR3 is TGTGCCAGCTCACCTTTGGGGCTGGGGGAGACCCAGTACTTC. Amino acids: CASSPLGLGETQYF.

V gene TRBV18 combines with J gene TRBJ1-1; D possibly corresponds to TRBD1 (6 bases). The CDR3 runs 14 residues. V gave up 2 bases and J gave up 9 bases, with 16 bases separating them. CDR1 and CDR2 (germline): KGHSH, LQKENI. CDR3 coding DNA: TGTGCCAGCTCACCAATGATCGACAGGTTCAAAGCTTTCTTT. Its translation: CASSPMIDRFKAFF.

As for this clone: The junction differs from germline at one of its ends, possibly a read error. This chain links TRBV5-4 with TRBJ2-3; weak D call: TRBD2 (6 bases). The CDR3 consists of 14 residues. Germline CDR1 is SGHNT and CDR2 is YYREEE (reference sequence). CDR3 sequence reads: CAISRGESTDTQYF. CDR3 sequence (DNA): TGTGCCATCAGCCGCGGGGAAAGCACAGATACGCAGTATTTT.

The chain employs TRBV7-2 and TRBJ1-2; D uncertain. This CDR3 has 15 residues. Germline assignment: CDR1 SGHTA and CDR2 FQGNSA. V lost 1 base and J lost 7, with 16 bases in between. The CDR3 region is CASSLDRVLGGGYTF. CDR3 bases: TGTGCCAGCAGCTTAGATCGGGTCCTGGGTGGTGGCTACACCTTC.

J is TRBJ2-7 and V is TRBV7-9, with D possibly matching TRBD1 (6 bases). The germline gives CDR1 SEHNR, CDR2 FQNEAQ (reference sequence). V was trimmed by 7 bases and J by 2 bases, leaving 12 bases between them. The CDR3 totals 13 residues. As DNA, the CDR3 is TGTGCCAGCAAATGGGACACTACCTACGAGCAGTACTTC. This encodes CASKWDTTYEQYF.

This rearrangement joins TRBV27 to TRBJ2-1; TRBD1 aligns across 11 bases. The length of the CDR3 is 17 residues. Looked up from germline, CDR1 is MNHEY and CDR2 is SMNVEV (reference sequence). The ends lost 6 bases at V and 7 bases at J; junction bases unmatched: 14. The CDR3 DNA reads TGTGCCAGCAGCTTCTCACTCCGGGACAGGGGGAGGAATGAGCAGTTCTTC. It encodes CASSFSLRDRGRNEQFF.

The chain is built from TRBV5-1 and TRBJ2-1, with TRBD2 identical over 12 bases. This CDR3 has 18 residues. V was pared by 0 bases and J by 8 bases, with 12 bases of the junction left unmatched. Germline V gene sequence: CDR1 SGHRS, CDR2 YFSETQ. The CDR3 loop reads CASSLVAPLAGGPYEQFF. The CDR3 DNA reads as TGCGCCAGCAGCTTGGTGGCCCCCCTAGCGGGAGGGCCATATGAGCAGTTCTTC.

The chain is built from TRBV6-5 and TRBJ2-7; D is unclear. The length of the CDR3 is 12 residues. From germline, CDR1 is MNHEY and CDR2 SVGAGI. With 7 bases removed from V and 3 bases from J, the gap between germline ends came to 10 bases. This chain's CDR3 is CASTTNNYEQYF. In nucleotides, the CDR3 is TGTGCCAGCACCACGAACAACTACGAGCAGTACTTC.

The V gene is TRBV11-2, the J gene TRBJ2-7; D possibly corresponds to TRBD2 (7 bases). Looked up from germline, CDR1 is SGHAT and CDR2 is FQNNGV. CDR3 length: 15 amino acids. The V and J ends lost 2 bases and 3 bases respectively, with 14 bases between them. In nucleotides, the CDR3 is TGTGCCAGCAGCTTAAGGGAGGGACACCTCTACGAGCAGTACTTC. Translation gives CASSLREGHLYEQYF. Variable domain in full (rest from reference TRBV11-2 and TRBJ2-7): EAGVAQSPRYKIIEKRQSVAFWCNPISGHATLYWYQQILGQGPKLLIQFQNNGVVDDSQLPKDRFSAERLKGVDSTLKIQPAKLEDSAVYLCASSLREGHLYEQYFGPGTRLTVT.